One T cell receptor beta chain is described in this entry. The data belong to a study of T-cell memory formation after mild COVID-19. This CDR3 is 16 amino acids long. Germline lookup yields CDR1 LGHNA and CDR2 YSLEER. V lost 4 bases to trimming and J lost 3 bases, with 18 bases between them. MiXCR, run by TCRdb on the 5' RACE reads, gives a single entry per CDR3 protein. The sample has a few hundred thousand distinct CDR3 sequences; over 9% are singletons. Sequenced input: PBMCs or a T cell subset sorted from them (not recorded which). This receptor was taken from a man aged 18 to 35 who had mild COVID-19 (a few samples of this study predate the infection). Cell type and time point are not known. This chain connects TRBV4-3 to TRBJ1-2; D not resolved. This CDR3 is CASSPRGRPPYYGYTF. CDR3 coding DNA: TGCGCCAGCAGCCCCAGAGGACGGCCGCCGTACTATGGCTACACCTTC.